A selection of T cell receptor beta chains follows, all from one sample in a study of shared clonotypes between healthy human individuals. Produced via immunoSEQ multiplex PCR; TCRdb's table is partial and in-frame only. The table has about 2.4 million clones, over 85% seen once. Sequencing input: naive CD4+ T cells from PBMCs. These receptors all stem from a young man in good health. Some clones in this sample may be carry-over from other donors' samples. Each CDR3 is given with its conserved first and last residue. Each record gives: CDR3 protein, CDR3 DNA, J gene, D gene, V gene, clone size. The D gene is left open where the match is weak. The listing skips clone size in some rows; elsewhere it reads once, few, many or a size class.

CASGFSSASSYNEQFF TGTGCTAGTGGTTTTTCCTCCGCCAGCTCCTACAATGAGCAGTTCTTC TRBJ2-1 . TRBV12-5 .
CASSRGLAEYYEQYF TGTGCCAGCTCCCGAGGACTAGCGGAGTACTACGAGCAGTACTTC TRBJ2-7 TRBD2 TRBV7-2 .
CASSQDPSDRPSPLHF TGCGCCAGCAGCCAAGATCCCTCGGACAGACCATCACCCCTCCACTTT TRBJ1-6 . TRBV4-3 .
CASSLVRGDQPQHF TGTGCCAGCAGTTTAGTCAGGGGCGATCAGCCCCAGCATTTT TRBJ1-5 . TRBV28 .
CASRGRESRTGELFF TGTGCCAGCAGAGGGCGGGAGTCGCGCACCGGGGAGCTGTTTTTT TRBJ2-2 TRBD2 TRBV28 .
CASSSSGTSGRASYNEQFF TGTGCCAGCAGCTCCTCCGGGACTAGCGGGAGGGCCTCCTACAATGAGCAGTTCTTC TRBJ2-1 TRBD2 TRBV7-9 .
CAWTRGNQETQYF TGTGCCTGGACTAGGGGAAACCAAGAGACCCAGTACTTC TRBJ2-5 . TRBV30 .
CASSLGLANEQFF TGTGCCAGCAGCTTAGGTCTAGCCAATGAGCAGTTCTTC TRBJ2-1 . TRBV11-2 .
CASSTGLRETQYF TGTGCCAGCTCGACAGGGTTAAGAGAGACCCAGTACTTC TRBJ2-5 TRBD1 TRBV28 .
CASSYSFGELFF TGTGCCAGCAGTTACTCGTTCGGGGAGCTGTTTTTT TRBJ2-2 . TRBV6-5 .
CAAGGSYEQYF TGTGCCGCGGGGGGCTCCTACGAGCAGTACTTC TRBJ2-7 TRBD2 TRBV28 .
CASSLVVAGGYEQYF TGCGCCAGCAGCTTGGTTGTAGCGGGAGGCTACGAGCAGTACTTC TRBJ2-7 TRBD2 TRBV5-1 .
CASSSLSYNEQFF TGTGCCAGCAGCTCTCTAAGCTACAATGAGCAGTTCTTC TRBJ2-1 . TRBV7-9 .
CSVDSRALQPQHF TGCAGCGTTGATTCCCGGGCTCTCCAGCCCCAGCATTTT TRBJ1-5 . TRBV29-1 .
CASSIASDSGNTIYF TGTGCCAGTAGTATAGCCAGCGACTCTGGAAACACCATATATTTT TRBJ1-3 . TRBV19 once
CASSQSAFRDEQYF TGTGCCAGCAGCCAGAGTGCGTTTCGAGACGAGCAGTACTTC TRBJ2-7 . TRBV7-2 .
CASSLAGDRGNYGYTF TGCGCCAGCAGCTTGGCCGGGGACAGGGGTAACTATGGCTACACCTTC TRBJ1-2 TRBD1 TRBV5-1 .
CASSSDRGEKLFF TGTGCCAGCTCATCGGACAGGGGAGAAAAACTGTTTTTT TRBJ1-4 TRBD1 TRBV18 .
CASNWAGSQAFF TGTGCCAGCAATTGGGCAGGTTCACAAGCTTTCTTT TRBJ1-1 . TRBV2 .
CASSVDGGELFF TGTGCCAGCAGCGTAGACGGCGGGGAGCTGTTTTTT TRBJ2-2 . TRBV9 few
CASSPPRGETQYF TGCGCCAGCAGCCCGCCTCGAGGGGAGACCCAGTACTTC TRBJ2-5 . TRBV5-1 few
CASSWEGAGQPQHF TGTGCCAGCAGCTGGGAGGGGGCCGGGCAGCCCCAGCATTTT TRBJ1-5 TRBD1 TRBV7-9 .
CASSLTSTLTEQYF TGCGCCAGCAGCTTGACTTCTACGCTCACCGAGCAGTACTTC TRBJ2-7 . TRBV5-1 .
CASSLVTFGSPLHF TGTGCCAGCAGCTTAGTAACCTTTGGATCACCCCTCCACTTT TRBJ1-6 . TRBV7-8 .
CASSLDSTDTQYF TGTGCCAGCAGTTTAGACAGCACAGATACGCAGTATTTT TRBJ2-3 . TRBV28 few
CASSAWTAVSEAFF TGTGCCAGCAGCGCTTGGACGGCAGTTAGTGAAGCTTTCTTT TRBJ1-1 . TRBV7-9 .
CASSLLEPSYNEQFF TGTGCCAGCAGCTTGTTGGAGCCCTCCTACAATGAGCAGTTCTTC TRBJ2-1 . TRBV5-6 .
CASKRAAYGYTF TGTGCCAGCAAAAGGGCAGCCTATGGCTACACCTTC TRBJ1-2 . TRBV2 .
CASRRGISSYEQYF TGTGCCAGCAGGAGGGGGATTAGCTCCTACGAGCAGTACTTC TRBJ2-7 . TRBV28 once
CASSLEYGGGYTF TGTGCCAGCAGCTTAGAGTACGGAGGAGGCTACACCTTC TRBJ1-2 . TRBV7-9 .
CASSQEYQGRTWDEQFF TGCGCCAGCAGCCAAGAGTACCAGGGGCGTACGTGGGATGAGCAGTTCTTC TRBJ2-1 . TRBV4-3 .
CASSLAPTGAGEQYF TGTGCCAGCAGTTTGGCCCCGACAGGGGCAGGCGAGCAGTACTTC TRBJ2-7 TRBD1 TRBV28 .
CASSSGLAGGDTDTQYF TGCGCCAGCAGCTCGGGACTAGCGGGAGGCGATACAGATACGCAGTATTTT TRBJ2-3 TRBD2 TRBV5-1 .
CASSGRLADSYNEQFF TGTGCCAGCAGTGGCCGGCTAGCGGACTCCTACAATGAGCAGTTCTTC TRBJ2-1 TRBD2 TRBV6-4 .
CAWSTGMNTEAFF TGTGCCTGGAGTACGGGGATGAACACTGAAGCTTTCTTT TRBJ1-1 . TRBV30 .
CASSTDISGDNEQFF TGTGCCAGTAGTACTGACATCTCGGGGGACAATGAGCAGTTCTTC TRBJ2-1 . TRBV19 .
CASSRTHGQGNTEAFF TGTGCCAGCAGCCGAACCCATGGACAGGGGAACACTGAAGCTTTCTTT TRBJ1-1 TRBD1 TRBV5-5 .
CASSPGTSSYEQYF TGCGCCAGCAGCCCCGGGACTAGCTCCTACGAGCAGTACTTC TRBJ2-7 TRBD2 TRBV5-1 .
CASSHTQETQYF TGTGCCAGCAGCCACACTCAAGAGACCCAGTACTTC TRBJ2-5 . TRBV14 .
CASSPGVAREQYF TGTGCCAGCAGCCCCGGAGTAGCACGGGAGCAGTACTTC TRBJ2-7 . TRBV5-4 once
CASKPAPQQPQHF TGTGCCAGCAAGCCAGCACCTCAACAGCCCCAGCATTTT TRBJ1-5 . TRBV28 .
CASSLRLGTGETEAFF TGTGCCAGCAGTTTAAGGCTTGGGACAGGGGAGACTGAAGCTTTCTTT TRBJ1-1 TRBD1 TRBV27 .